These T cell receptor beta chains were read from a single sample in a study of shared clonotypes between healthy human individuals. The table came from immunoSEQ multiplex PCR; TCRdb's copy has only in-frame clones and leaves some out. The data contain 730,000 or so clones, 60% to 80% of them singletons. Sequencing input: memory CD4+ T cells sorted from blood. The receptor set was obtained from a woman aged 25 to 39 in good health. The CDR3 runs from the conserved cysteine through the conserved F or W. D genes are given only for firm matches. Clone size, where shown, is once, few, many, or a class for clones that have expanded.

>few|TRBV19|TRBJ2-7|-
TGTGCCAGTAGTATTCGGGGTCAGGAAGCCTACGAGCAGTACTTC
CASSIRGQEAYEQYF
>-|TRBV5-1|TRBJ2-2|TRBD2
TGCGCCAGCAGCTTGACTAGCGGGAGGGACACCGGGGAGCTGTTTTTT
CASSLTSGRDTGELFF
>-|TRBV5-1|TRBJ2-7|TRBD2
TGCGCCAGCAGCTTAGCGGGAAGCCACGAGCAGTACTTC
CASSLAGSHEQYF
>-|TRBV10-3|TRBJ2-7|TRBD2
TGTGCCATCAGTGACCCAATAGCGGGACACTCAAACGAGCAGTACTTC
CAISDPIAGHSNEQYF
>-|TRBV19|TRBJ2-3|TRBD1
TGTGCCAGTAGCCACAGGGGGCTCAGCACAGATACGCAGTATTTT
CASSHRGLSTDTQYF
>once|TRBV10-3|TRBJ2-1|-
TGTGCCATAGGGCGGGTTAGCTCCTACAATGAGCAGTTCTTC
CAIGRVSSYNEQFF
>-|TRBV5-6|TRBJ2-7|-
TGTGCCAGCAGCCGTTGGGTAGATGAGCAGTACTTC
CASSRWVDEQYF
>-|TRBV29-1|TRBJ2-3|-
TGCAGCGTTGAGCCTGCTCACACAGATACGCAGTATTTT
CSVEPAHTDTQYF
>once|TRBV7-3|TRBJ2-1|-
TGTGCCAGCAGTCTAGCCGGGACTGAGCAGTTCTTC
CASSLAGTEQFF
>-|TRBV9|TRBJ2-1|-
TGTGCCAGCAGCGTGGGTCGTGCCTACAATGAGCAGTTCTTC
CASSVGRAYNEQFF
>-|TRBV28|TRBJ1-4|TRBD1
TGTGCCAGCGCCAAGGGGACAGGGGATAATGAAAAACTGTTTTTT
CASAKGTGDNEKLFF
>-|TRBV7-9|TRBJ2-2|-
TGTGCCAGCAGTTCTCGGGAACCTCCTTGGGGGGAGCTGTTTTTT
CASSSREPPWGELFF
>-|TRBV30|TRBJ2-5|-
TGTGCCTGGAGTGGTCAGCAAGAGACCCAGTACTTC
CAWSGQQETQYF
>-|TRBV29-1|TRBJ2-5|TRBD2
TGCAGCGTGGGGGGACTAGCGGGAGCGGAGACCCAGTACTTC
CSVGGLAGAETQYF
>-|TRBV28|TRBJ2-5|TRBD2
TGTGCCAGCAGCTATGCATCACTAGCGGAGGAGACCCAGTACTTC
CASSYASLAEETQYF
>-|TRBV29-1|TRBJ2-2|-
TGCAGCGTTGTCGTTGGGACCTACACCGGGGAGCTGTTTTTT
CSVVVGTYTGELFF
>-|TRBV18|TRBJ2-5|-
TGTGCCAGCTCACCGCAGGGGGGTGCAGAGACCCAGTACTTC
CASSPQGGAETQYF
>-|TRBV28|TRBJ1-2|-
TGTGCCAGCACGGCGGGCCAAGAGGTACGAGGCTACACCTTC
CASTAGQEVRGYTF
>-|TRBV27|TRBJ1-4|-
TGTGCCAGTGGGGGAGCGAGTATCGGTGAGGAAAAACTGTTTTTT
CASGGASIGEEKLFF
>-|TRBV19|TRBJ1-5|-
TGTGCCAGTAGCCCGGTTTCCAGCAATCAGCCCCAGCATTTT
CASSPVSSNQPQHF
>few|TRBV10-3|TRBJ2-4|-
TGTGCCATCAGTGAAGGGGGGAGACGGTCCAAAAACATTCAGTACTTC
CAISEGGRRSKNIQYF
>-|TRBV28|TRBJ1-6|TRBD1
TGTGCCACCGACCCCCAATCAGGGGGTTATTCACCCCTCCACTTT
CATDPQSGGYSPLHF
>-|TRBV6-5|TRBJ1-4|-
TGTGCCAGCAGGGAAGGGGTAACGGGTGAAAAACTGTTTTTT
CASREGVTGEKLFF
>-|TRBV19|TRBJ2-5|TRBD2
TGTGCCAGTAGTACTTCTAGCGGACAAGAGACCCAGTACTTC
CASSTSSGQETQYF
>once|TRBV7-2|TRBJ1-5|-
TGTGCCAGCAGCTTTAAAACAGGGTCCTATCAGCCCCAGCATTTT
CASSFKTGSYQPQHF
>few|TRBV11-3|TRBJ2-5|TRBD2
TGTGCCAGCACCACGGGTCTAGCGGGAGGGCCGGGTAAGGAGACCCAGTACTTC
CASTTGLAGGPGKETQYF
>-|TRBV2|TRBJ2-2|TRBD2
TGTGCCAGCAGTGCCGGACTAGTGGGGACCGGGGAGCTGTTTTTT
CASSAGLVGTGELFF
>-|TRBV14|TRBJ2-3|-
TGTGCCAGCAGCCAGGGGGCCGCTAGCACAGATACGCAGTATTTT
CASSQGAASTDTQYF
>-|TRBV5-1|TRBJ2-2|-
TGCGCCAGCGGCCCTTCGGCGGTTAACACCGGGGAGCTGTTTTTT
CASGPSAVNTGELFF
>few|TRBV28|TRBJ1-2|TRBD1
TGTGCCACCACTACCGGACAGGGAATTCTATCGGGTGGCTACACCTTC
CATTTGQGILSGGYTF
>-|TRBV29-1|TRBJ2-5|-
TGCAGCGCCCGGGACTCCCGCCGGGAGACCCAGTACTTC
CSARDSRRETQYF
>-|TRBV7-9|TRBJ2-1|-
TGTGCCAGCAGCTTAGATAGCGCGAGGGGGAATGAGCAGTTCTTC
CASSLDSARGNEQFF
>-|TRBV7-7|TRBJ2-7|-
TGTGCCAGCAGCGCGGTACAGGGCTACGAGCAGTACTTC
CASSAVQGYEQYF
>-|TRBV6-1|TRBJ2-3|TRBD2
TGTGCCAGCAGTGAAAGCGGGAGGGCCGCAGATACGCAGTATTTT
CASSESGRAADTQYF
>few|TRBV6-5|TRBJ2-6|-
TGTGCCAGCAGTTACTCGAACACGGCTGGGGCCAACGTCCTGACTTTC
CASSYSNTAGANVLTF
>-|TRBV28|TRBJ2-1|-
TGTGCCAGCAGTCCCCATAGGCAGGGGCAGTTCTTC
CASSPHRQGQFF
>-|TRBV19|TRBJ2-1|-
TGTGCCAGTAGTACCCCGGGACGGGCAGGGATCAATGAGCAGTTCTTC
CASSTPGRAGINEQFF
>-|TRBV11-2|TRBJ1-2|TRBD1
TGTGCCAGCAGCTTCCAGGGGGGAGATACCTATGGCTACACCTTC
CASSFQGGDTYGYTF
>-|TRBV7-8|TRBJ1-5|-
TGTGCCAGCAGCTTAGGTGGGCAGAGCTTTCAGCCCCAGCATTTT
CASSLGGQSFQPQHF
>-|TRBV28|TRBJ2-7|-
TGTGCCAGCAGGGCTTCAACGGGGTGGGGCGCCGAGCAGTACTTC
CASRASTGWGAEQYF
>-|TRBV7-2|TRBJ1-4|-
TGTGCCAGCAGCTTAGGGTACGGGGAAAAACTGTTTTTT
CASSLGYGEKLFF
>-|TRBV7-3|TRBJ2-7|TRBD2
TGTGCCAGCAGCCGGATAGCGGGAACCTACGAGCAGTACTTC
CASSRIAGTYEQYF
>-|TRBV5-1|TRBJ2-3|-
TGCGCCAGCAGCTTAGGGGACAGCACAGATACGCAGTATTTT
CASSLGDSTDTQYF
>-|TRBV19|TRBJ1-1|TRBD1
TGTGCCAGTAGGCGGTATTTTGGGACAGGGAACACTGAAGCTTTCTTT
CASRRYFGTGNTEAFF
>-|TRBV28|TRBJ1-2|TRBD1
TGTGCCAGCAGTTTCGCAGGGGGCATCTATGGCTACACCTTC
CASSFAGGIYGYTF
>-|TRBV4-1|TRBJ2-7|TRBD1
TGCGCCAGCAGCCTGCACCGGGACAGCCAATCCTACGAGCAGTACTTC
CASSLHRDSQSYEQYF
>few|TRBV9|TRBJ2-7|-
TGTGCCAGCAGCCCCGGGACCGCGACCTACGAGCAGTACTTC
CASSPGTATYEQYF
>-|TRBV25-1|TRBJ1-2|-
TGTGCCAGCAGCCAGGGGTATGGCTACACCTTC
CASSQGYGYTF
>few|TRBV18|TRBJ2-1|-
TGTGCCAGCTCACGAGACTACAATGAGCAGTTCTTC
CASSRDYNEQFF
>-|TRBV28|TRBJ2-3|-
TGTGCCAGCACCCCCGCGGCCCGGTCCACAGATACGCAGTATTTT
CASTPAARSTDTQYF
>-|TRBV5-1|TRBJ2-7|-
TGCGCCAGCGCGGCCGAACGGTACGAGCAGTACTTC
CASAAERYEQYF